The rows below give T cell receptor beta chains drawn from one sample of a study of PD-1 blockade in mismatch repair-deficient tumors. Some clones are missing from TCRdb's copy, which holds only in-frame ones; the method was immunoSEQ multiplex PCR. This sample carries some 15,000 clones, 75% to 85% of them seen once, and the ten largest clones take approximately 2%. Sequences were derived from PBMCs, sampled less than 15 weeks after starting pembrolizumab. These receptors all stem from an adult with mismatch repair-deficient cancer. Both conserved end residues are part of each CDR3. D genes are given only for firm matches. Not every row has a clone size; where given, it reads once, few, many or a size class.

CDR3 protein,CDR3 DNA,J gene,clone size,V gene,D gene
CASSTNRASNQPQHF,TGTGCCAGTAGTACCAACAGGGCTAGCAATCAGCCCCAGCATTTT,TRBJ1-5,NA,TRBV19,NA
CASSVGQGVPYGYTF,TGTGCCAGCAGCGTTGGACAGGGTGTTCCCTATGGCTACACCTTC,TRBJ1-2,NA,TRBV2,TRBD1
CASSGVGRGRDYEQYF,TGTGCCAGCAGCGGCGTGGGGCGGGGTAGGGACTACGAGCAGTACTTC,TRBJ2-7,NA,TRBV7-6,NA
CASSLRTSGTGTDTQYF,TGCGCCAGCAGCTTGCGGACTAGCGGGACCGGCACAGATACGCAGTATTTT,TRBJ2-3,NA,TRBV5-1,TRBD2
CASSHTESYEQYF,TGCGCCAGCAGCCATACAGAGTCCTACGAGCAGTACTTC,TRBJ2-7,few,TRBV4-1,NA
CAISEGSSGLYEQYF,TGTGCCATCAGTGAGGGGTCTAGCGGCCTCTACGAGCAGTACTTC,TRBJ2-7,few,TRBV10-3,TRBD2
CASSLEGTRGDTQYF,TGCGCCAGCAGCTTGGAGGGGACTAGGGGAGATACGCAGTATTTT,TRBJ2-3,once,TRBV5-1,TRBD2
CAISEGAFSTDTQYF,TGTGCCATCAGTGAGGGAGCTTTTTCCACAGATACGCAGTATTTT,TRBJ2-3,NA,TRBV10-3,NA
CASSGDGGRLEQFF,TGTGCCAGTAGTGGGGACGGCGGGAGACTTGAGCAGTTCTTC,TRBJ2-1,NA,TRBV19,TRBD2
CASSYYVGPYEQYF,TGTGCCAGCAGTTACTATGTGGGCCCCTACGAGCAGTACTTC,TRBJ2-7,NA,TRBV6-6,NA
CASSYRTATNEKLFF,TGTGCCAGCTCATACCGGACAGCAACTAATGAAAAACTGTTTTTT,TRBJ1-4,NA,TRBV18,NA
CASTGQGANTEAFF,TGTGCCAGCACCGGTCAGGGTGCGAACACTGAAGCTTTCTTT,TRBJ1-1,NA,TRBV2,NA
CASSLAQGQGAKNIQYF,TGTGCCAGCAGCTTAGCGCAGGGACAGGGAGCCAAAAACATTCAGTACTTC,TRBJ2-4,NA,TRBV7-6,TRBD1
CASSPIRGSHEQYF,TGTGCCAGCAGCCCCATCCGAGGGTCCCACGAGCAGTACTTC,TRBJ2-7,NA,TRBV11-2,NA
CASSATGGTEAFF,TGTGCCAGCTCAGCAACAGGGGGCACTGAAGCTTTCTTT,TRBJ1-1,NA,TRBV18,TRBD1
CASRSGLAGYNEQFF,TGTGCCAGTCGATCCGGACTAGCGGGGTACAATGAGCAGTTCTTC,TRBJ2-1,NA,TRBV2,TRBD2
CASSLDRGHEQYF,TGTGCCAGCAGCTTAGACAGGGGCCACGAGCAGTACTTC,TRBJ2-7,NA,TRBV7-2,TRBD1
CASSHPRTSGSYEQYF,TGTGCCAGCAGCCACCCACGGACTAGCGGCTCCTACGAGCAGTACTTC,TRBJ2-7,NA,TRBV7-3,TRBD2
CASSPSLAGAGTGELFF,TGTGCCAGCAGCCCATCCTTAGCGGGAGCAGGTACCGGGGAGCTGTTTTTT,TRBJ2-2,NA,TRBV7-7,TRBD2
CASSPTSGRDNEQFF,TGTGCCAGCAGCCCCACTAGCGGGAGGGACAATGAACAGTTCTTC,TRBJ2-1,once,TRBV5-6,TRBD2
CASSPATGSTQYF,TGTGCCAGCAGCCCCGCCACAGGGAGTACGCAGTATTTT,TRBJ2-3,NA,TRBV6-5,NA
CASSEAGGGAGAEAFF,TGTGCCAGCAGTGAAGCGGGTGGGGGGGCAGGGGCTGAAGCTTTCTTT,TRBJ1-1,NA,TRBV6-1,NA
CASSESTGDTGELFF,TGTGCCAGCAGTGAATCGACAGGGGATACCGGGGAGCTGTTTTTT,TRBJ2-2,NA,TRBV25-1,TRBD1
CASTPGPAGAISGNTIYF,TGCGCCAGCACTCCGGGGCCGGCGGGGGCGATTTCTGGAAACACCATATATTTT,TRBJ1-3,NA,TRBV5-1,NA
CASSQEGGKSYNEQFF,TGCGCCAGCAGCCAAGAAGGGGGAAAGTCCTACAATGAGCAGTTCTTC,TRBJ2-1,NA,TRBV4-1,NA
CASSFRRGQGNQPQHF,TGTGCCAGCAGTTTCCGCAGAGGACAGGGCAATCAGCCCCAGCATTTT,TRBJ1-5,NA,TRBV28,TRBD1
CASSAPGQVLYGYTF,TGTGCCAGCAGTGCCCCGGGACAGGTGCTATATGGCTACACCTTC,TRBJ1-2,NA,TRBV6-1,TRBD1
CASSFGGRAVYEQYF,TGTGCCAGCAGTTTCGGCGGGAGGGCCGTCTACGAGCAGTACTTC,TRBJ2-7,NA,TRBV28,TRBD2
CAWSARQGSNEKLFF,TGTGCCTGGAGTGCCCGACAGGGGAGTAATGAAAAACTGTTTTTT,TRBJ1-4,NA,TRBV30,TRBD1
CASSIYGTVNTEAFF,TGTGCCAGTAGTATTTACGGGACAGTGAACACTGAAGCTTTCTTT,TRBJ1-1,NA,TRBV19,TRBD1
CASSFRGFEQYF,TGTGCCAGCAGCTTTAGGGGGTTCGAGCAGTACTTC,TRBJ2-7,NA,TRBV7-2,NA
CAWTRVAGFEQFF,TGTGCCTGGACTCGAGTAGCGGGATTTGAGCAGTTCTTC,TRBJ2-1,NA,TRBV30,TRBD2
CASSYTSYNEQFF,TGTGCCAGCAGCTACACCTCCTACAATGAGCAGTTCTTC,TRBJ2-1,once,TRBV14,NA
CASSVGRLAYETQYF,TGTGCCAGCAGCGTGGGACGACTAGCGTACGAGACCCAGTACTTC,TRBJ2-5,NA,TRBV9,TRBD2
CASSGGQGLTGELFF,TGTGCCAGCAGCGGAGGACAGGGGTTAACCGGGGAGCTGTTTTTT,TRBJ2-2,NA,TRBV2,TRBD1
CASSYSRQSGELFF,TGTGCCAGCAGTTACTCGAGGCAGTCCGGGGAGCTGTTTTTT,TRBJ2-2,NA,TRBV6-5,NA
CASGGRADLGTDTQYF,TGTGCCAGCGGCGGGAGGGCCGATTTGGGCACAGATACGCAGTATTTT,TRBJ2-3,NA,TRBV2,TRBD2
CASTSGSNEQFF,TGTGCCAGCACTAGCGGGAGCAATGAGCAGTTCTTC,TRBJ2-1,NA,TRBV27,TRBD2
CASSRDRDEKLFF,TGTGCCAGCAGTAGGGACAGGGATGAAAAACTGTTTTTT,TRBJ1-4,NA,TRBV6-1,TRBD1
CASSLVGTGGDYEQYF,TGCGCCAGCAGCTTGGTTGGGACAGGGGGAGACTACGAGCAGTACTTC,TRBJ2-7,NA,TRBV5-1,TRBD1
CASSLAGTREGGEQFF,TGTGCCAGCAGCTTAGCCGGGACTAGAGAGGGTGGTGAGCAGTTCTTC,TRBJ2-1,once,TRBV11-3,TRBD2
CASSLGTGFYEQYF,TGTGCCAGCAGCCTAGGGACAGGGTTCTACGAGCAGTACTTC,TRBJ2-7,few,TRBV9,TRBD1